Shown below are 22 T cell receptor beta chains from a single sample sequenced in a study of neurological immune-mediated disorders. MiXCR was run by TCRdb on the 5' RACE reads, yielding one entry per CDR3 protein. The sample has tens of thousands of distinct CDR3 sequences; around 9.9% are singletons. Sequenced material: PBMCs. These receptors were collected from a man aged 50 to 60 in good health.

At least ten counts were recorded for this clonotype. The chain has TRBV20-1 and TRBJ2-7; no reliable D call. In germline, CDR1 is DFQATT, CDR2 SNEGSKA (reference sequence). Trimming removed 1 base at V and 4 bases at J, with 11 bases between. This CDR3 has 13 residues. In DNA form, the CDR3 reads TGCAGTGCTAGAGGGGCCAGATATTACGAGCAGTACTTC. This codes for CSARGARYYEQYF.

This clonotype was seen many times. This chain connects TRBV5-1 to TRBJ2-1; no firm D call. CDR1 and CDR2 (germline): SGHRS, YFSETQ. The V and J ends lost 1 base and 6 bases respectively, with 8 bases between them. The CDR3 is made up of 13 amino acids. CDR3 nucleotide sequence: TGCGCCAGCAGCTTGCCTAGTATCAATGAGCAGTTCTTC. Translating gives CASSLPSINEQFF.

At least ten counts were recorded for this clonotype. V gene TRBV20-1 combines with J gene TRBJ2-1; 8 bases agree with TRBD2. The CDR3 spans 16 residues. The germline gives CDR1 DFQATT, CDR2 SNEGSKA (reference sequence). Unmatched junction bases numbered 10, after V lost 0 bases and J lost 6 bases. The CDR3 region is CSARDSGAGGINEQFF. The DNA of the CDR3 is TGCAGTGCTAGAGATTCGGGGGCGGGAGGAATCAATGAGCAGTTCTTC.

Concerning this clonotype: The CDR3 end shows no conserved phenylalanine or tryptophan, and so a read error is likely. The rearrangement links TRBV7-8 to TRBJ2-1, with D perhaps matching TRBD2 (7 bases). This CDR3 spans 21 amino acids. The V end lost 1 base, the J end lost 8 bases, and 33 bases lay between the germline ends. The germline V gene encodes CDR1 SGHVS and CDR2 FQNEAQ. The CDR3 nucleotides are TGTGCCAGCAGCTTAGTAGAGATAGAGGTCCGGGGGGCCGGAAGGTTGCATGAGCAGTTCTAC. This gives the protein CASSLVEIEVRGAGRLHEQFY.

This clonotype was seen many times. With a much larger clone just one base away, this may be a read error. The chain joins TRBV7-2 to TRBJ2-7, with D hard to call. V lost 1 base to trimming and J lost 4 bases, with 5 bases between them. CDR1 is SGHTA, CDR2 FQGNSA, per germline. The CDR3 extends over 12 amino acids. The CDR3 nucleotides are TGTGCCAGCAGCTTAGATTGGTACGAGCAGTACTTC. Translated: CASSLDWYEQYF. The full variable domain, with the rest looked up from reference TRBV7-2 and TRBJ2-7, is GAGVSQSPSNKVTEKGKDVELRCDPISGHTALYWYRQSLGQGLEFLIYFQGNSAPDKSGLPSDRFSAERTGGSVSTLTIQRTQQEDSAVYLCASSLDWYEQYFGPGTRLTVT.

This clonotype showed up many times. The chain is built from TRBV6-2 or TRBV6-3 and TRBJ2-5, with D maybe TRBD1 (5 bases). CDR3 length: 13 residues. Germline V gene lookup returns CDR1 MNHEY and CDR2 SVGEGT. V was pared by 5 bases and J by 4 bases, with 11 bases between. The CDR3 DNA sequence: TGTGCCAGCAGTCTACTGGGGCTAGAGACCCAGTACTTC. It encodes CASSLLGLETQYF.

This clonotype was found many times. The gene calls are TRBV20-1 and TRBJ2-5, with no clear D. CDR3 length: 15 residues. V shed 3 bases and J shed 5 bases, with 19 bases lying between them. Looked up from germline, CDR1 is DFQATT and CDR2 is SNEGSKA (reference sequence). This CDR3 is CSASLRSVAAETQYF. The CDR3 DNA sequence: TGCAGTGCTAGTCTGCGCAGTGTAGCAGCCGAGACCCAGTACTTC.

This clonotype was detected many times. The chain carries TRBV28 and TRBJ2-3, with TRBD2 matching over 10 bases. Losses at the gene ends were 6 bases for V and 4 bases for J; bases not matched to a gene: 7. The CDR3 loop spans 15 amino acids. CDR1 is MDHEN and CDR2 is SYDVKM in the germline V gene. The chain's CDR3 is CASRFSGRAPDTQYF. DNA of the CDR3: TGTGCCAGCAGGTTCAGCGGGAGGGCCCCAGATACGCAGTATTTT. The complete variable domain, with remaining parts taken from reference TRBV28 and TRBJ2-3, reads DVKVTQSSRYLVKRTGEKVFLECVQDMDHENMFWYRQDPGLGLRLIYFSYDVKMKEKGDIPEGYSVSREKKERFSLILESASTNQTSMYLCASRFSGRAPDTQYFGPGTRLTVL.

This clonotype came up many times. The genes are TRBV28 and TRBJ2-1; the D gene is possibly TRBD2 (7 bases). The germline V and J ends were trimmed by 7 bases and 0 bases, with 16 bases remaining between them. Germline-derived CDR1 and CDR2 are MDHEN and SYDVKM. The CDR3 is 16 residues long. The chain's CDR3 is CASIPGGGRSYNEQFF. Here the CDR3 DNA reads TGTGCCAGCATTCCGGGCGGGGGCCGCTCCTACAATGAGCAGTTCTTC.

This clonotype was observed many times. For the CDR3, the DNA is TGCAGTGCTAGAGGAGGGGCCCGTTCAGATACGCAGTATTTT. Translating gives CSARGGARSDTQYF. The rearrangement uses TRBV20-1 and TRBJ2-3; D possibly uses TRBD1 or TRBD2 (5 bases each). In germline, CDR1 is DFQATT, CDR2 SNEGSKA (reference sequence). V was shortened by 1 base and J by 4 bases, with 12 bases between the two germline ends. The length of the CDR3 is 14 residues.

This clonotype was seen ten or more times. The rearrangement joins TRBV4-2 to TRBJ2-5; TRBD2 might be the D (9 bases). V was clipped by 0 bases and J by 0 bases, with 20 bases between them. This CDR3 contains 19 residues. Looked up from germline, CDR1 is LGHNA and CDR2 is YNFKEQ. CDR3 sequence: CASSQDRGRSGRDQETQYF. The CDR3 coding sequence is TGTGCCAGCAGCCAAGACAGGGGGCGTAGCGGGAGAGACCAAGAGACCCAGTACTTC.

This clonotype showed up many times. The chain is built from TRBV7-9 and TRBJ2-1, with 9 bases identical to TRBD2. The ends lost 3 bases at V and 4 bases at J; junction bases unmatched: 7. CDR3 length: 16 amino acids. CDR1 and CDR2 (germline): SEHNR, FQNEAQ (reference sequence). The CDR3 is CASSFDSGGPYNEQFF. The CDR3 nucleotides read TGTGCCAGCAGCTTTGATAGCGGGGGCCCTTACAATGAGCAGTTCTTC.

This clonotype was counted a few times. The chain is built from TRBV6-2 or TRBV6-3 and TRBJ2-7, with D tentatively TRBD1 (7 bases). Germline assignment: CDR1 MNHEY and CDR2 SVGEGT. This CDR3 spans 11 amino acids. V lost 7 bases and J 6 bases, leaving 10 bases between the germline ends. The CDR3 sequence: CASTQGGEQYF. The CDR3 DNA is TGTGCCAGCACCCAGGGGGGCGAGCAGTACTTC.

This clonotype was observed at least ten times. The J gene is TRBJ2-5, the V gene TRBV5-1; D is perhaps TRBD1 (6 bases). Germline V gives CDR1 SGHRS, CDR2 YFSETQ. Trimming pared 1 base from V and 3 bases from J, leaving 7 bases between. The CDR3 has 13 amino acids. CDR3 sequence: CASSLKGEETQYF. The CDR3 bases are TGCGCCAGCAGCTTGAAGGGGGAAGAGACCCAGTACTTC.

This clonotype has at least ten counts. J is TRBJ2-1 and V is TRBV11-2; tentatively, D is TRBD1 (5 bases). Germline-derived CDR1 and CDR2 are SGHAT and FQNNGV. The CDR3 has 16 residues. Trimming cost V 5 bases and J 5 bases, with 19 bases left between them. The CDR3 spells CASSAQTSSGNNEQFF. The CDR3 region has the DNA TGTGCCAGCAGCGCCCAGACCTCGTCAGGGAACAATGAGCAGTTCTTC.

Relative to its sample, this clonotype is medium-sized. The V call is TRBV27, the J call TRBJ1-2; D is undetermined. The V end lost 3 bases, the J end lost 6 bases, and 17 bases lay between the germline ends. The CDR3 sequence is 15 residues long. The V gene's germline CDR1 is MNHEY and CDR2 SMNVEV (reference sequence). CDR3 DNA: TGTGCCAGCAGTTTCGGGTATGGTCTTACAGATGGCTACACCTTC. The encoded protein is CASSFGYGLTDGYTF.

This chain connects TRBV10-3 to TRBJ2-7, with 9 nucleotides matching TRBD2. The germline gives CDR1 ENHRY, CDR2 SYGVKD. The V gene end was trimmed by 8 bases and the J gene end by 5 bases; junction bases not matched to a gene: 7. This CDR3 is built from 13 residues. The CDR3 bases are TGTGCCATCCGGGGAGCGGGAGGCAACGAGCAGTACTTC. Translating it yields CAIRGAGGNEQYF.

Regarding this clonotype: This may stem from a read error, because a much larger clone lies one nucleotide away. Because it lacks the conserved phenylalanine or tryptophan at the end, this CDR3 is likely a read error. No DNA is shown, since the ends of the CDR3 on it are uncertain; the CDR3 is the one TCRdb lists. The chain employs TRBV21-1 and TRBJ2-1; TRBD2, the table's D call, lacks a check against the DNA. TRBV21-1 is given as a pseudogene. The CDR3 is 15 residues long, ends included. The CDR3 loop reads CASRSSGSPHNEQFY.

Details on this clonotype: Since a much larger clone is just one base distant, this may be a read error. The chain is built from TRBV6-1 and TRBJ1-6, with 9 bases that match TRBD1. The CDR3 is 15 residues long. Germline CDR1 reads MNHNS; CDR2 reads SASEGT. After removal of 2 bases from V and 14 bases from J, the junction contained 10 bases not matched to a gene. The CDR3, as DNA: TGTGCCAGCAGTGAAAGGCGGACAGGGGCCATCACCCTCCACTTT. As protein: CASSERRTGAITLHF.

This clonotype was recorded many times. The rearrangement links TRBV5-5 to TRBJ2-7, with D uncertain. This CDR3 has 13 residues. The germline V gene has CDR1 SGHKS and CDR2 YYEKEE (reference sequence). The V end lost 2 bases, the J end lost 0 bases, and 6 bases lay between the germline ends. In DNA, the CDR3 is TGTGCCAGCAGCTTCAAGGGCTCCTACGAGCAGTACTTC. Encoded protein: CASSFKGSYEQYF.

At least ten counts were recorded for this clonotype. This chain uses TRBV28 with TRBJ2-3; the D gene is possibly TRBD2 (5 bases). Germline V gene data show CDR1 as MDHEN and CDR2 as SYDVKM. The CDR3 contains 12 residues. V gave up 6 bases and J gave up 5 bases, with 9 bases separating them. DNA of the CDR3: TGTGCCAGCAGCTCGGGATTAGATACGCAGTATTTT. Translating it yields CASSSGLDTQYF.

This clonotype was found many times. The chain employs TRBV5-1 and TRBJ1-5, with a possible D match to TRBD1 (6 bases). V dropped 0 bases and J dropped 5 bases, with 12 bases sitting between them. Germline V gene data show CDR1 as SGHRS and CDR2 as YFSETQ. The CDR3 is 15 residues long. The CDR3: CASSLEWGPDQPQHF. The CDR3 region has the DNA TGCGCCAGCAGCTTGGAATGGGGGCCCGATCAGCCCCAGCATTTT.